This T cell receptor beta chain comes out of a study of molecular identifiers for immune sequencing clone quantification. About the study: Four of five splits of RNA from around 18,000 or 91,000 naive CD8 cells were sequenced in replicates.

A single record per CDR3 protein comes from TCRdb applying MiXCR to the PCR reads. This table has about 640,000 distinct CDR3 sequences, approximately 20% appearing once. Sequencing libraries of naive CD8 cells derived from approximately 20,000 to 980,000 sorted cells with 10%, 30% or 50% RNA. The authors gated naive CD8 T cells as CD8+CD4-CCR7+CD45RA+ for sorting. Germline-derived CDR1 and CDR2 are MNHNY and SVGAGI (reference sequence). CDR3 length: 13 amino acids. The germline V and J ends were trimmed by 11 bases and 0 bases, with 10 bases remaining between them. The rearrangement links TRBV6-6 to TRBJ2-2, with a possible D match to TRBD2 (5 bases). Sequenced sample: naive CD8+ T cells from blood, with Jurkat cell RNA spiked in. Subset: FACS-sorted CD8+CD4-CCR7+CD45RA+ naive T cells. The receptor comes from a human donor in good health. Some libraries in this study had Jurkat cell RNA spiked in. CDR3 sequence (DNA): TGTGCCGGAGGACTTTCGAACACCGGGGAGCTGTTTTTT. Its translation: CAGGLSNTGELFF.